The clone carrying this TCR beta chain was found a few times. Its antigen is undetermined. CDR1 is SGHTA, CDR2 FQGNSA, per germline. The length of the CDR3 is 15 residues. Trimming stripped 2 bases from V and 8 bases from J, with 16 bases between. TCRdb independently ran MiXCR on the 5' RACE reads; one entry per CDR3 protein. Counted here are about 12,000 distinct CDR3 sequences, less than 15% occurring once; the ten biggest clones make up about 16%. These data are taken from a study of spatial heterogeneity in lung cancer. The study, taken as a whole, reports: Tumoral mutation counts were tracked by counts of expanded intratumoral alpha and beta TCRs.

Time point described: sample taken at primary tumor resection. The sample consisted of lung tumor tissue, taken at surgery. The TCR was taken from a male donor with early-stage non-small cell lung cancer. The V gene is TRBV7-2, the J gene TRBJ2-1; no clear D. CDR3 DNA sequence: TGTGCCAGCAGCTTAAGTTCTATGGGAATAGATGAGCAGTTCTTC. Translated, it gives CASSLSSMGIDEQFF.